Sequencing of this T cell receptor beta chain was carried out in a study of blood T cell repertoires in COVID-19. For the study at large: The samples span acute and convalescent COVID-19 from the United States, Italy and Spain. T cells, B-cell-depleted T cells, or PBMCs provided the cDNA or gDNA that served as material.

In the original analysis: Nucleated cell number was recorded as an estimate derived from reference gene primer amplification. Sequenced by immunoSEQ multiplex PCR; TCRdb stores in-frame clones only, minus some. The V and J calls and the clone size are those of that table, but D and trimming were determined from the DNA. The table shows 50,000 to 70,000 clones, with around 85% occurring only once. Looked up from germline, CDR1 is MNHEY and CDR2 is SMNVEV (reference sequence). The CDR3 totals 16 residues. Trimming at V came to 4 bases and at J to 2 bases, leaving 6 bases not matched to a gene. This clone was seen a few times.

The chain joins TRBV27 to TRBJ2-3; 10 bases are a match to TRBD2. The specimen was peripheral blood. The sequence derives from a woman between 70 and 85 years old with active COVID-19. CDR3 loop: CASSYSLAGITDTQYF. CDR3 in DNA: TGTGCCAGCAGTTATTCACTAGCGGGGATCACAGATACGCAGTATTTT.